Below are 22 T cell receptor beta chains sequenced from a single sample in a study of OX40 agonist ivuxolimab in advanced cancers. Here immunoSEQ multiplex PCR was the method, and the copy in TCRdb shows in-frame clones only, minus some. The sample has roughly 86,000 clones, roughly 90% seen once. Material: CD4+ or CD8+ T cells sorted from blood, obtained in a trial of the OX40 agonist ivuxolimab. The receptors were gathered from an adult with an advanced solid tumor such as melanoma, head and neck, liver or kidney cancer.

This clone was counted once. The chain couples TRBV6-6 to TRBJ2-2; 9 bases are shared with TRBD2. The CDR3 spans 15 residues. The germline gives CDR1 MNHNY, CDR2 SVGAGI (reference sequence). The junction had 4 bases not matched to a gene; V was cut back by 0 bases and J by 8 bases. CDR3 residues: CASSYSGLALGELFF. The CDR3, as DNA: TGTGCCAGCAGTTACTCGGGACTAGCTTTGGGGGAGCTGTTTTTT.

CDR3 sequence reads: CASSLLRQGQPQHF. The CDR3 DNA reads TGTGCCAGTAGTCTTCTCCGACAGGGGCAGCCCCAGCATTTT. This rearrangement joins TRBV19 to TRBJ1-5, with 8 positions matching TRBD1. Germline CDR1 is LNHDA and CDR2 is SQIVND (reference sequence). This CDR3 is 14 amino acids long. V was clipped by 5 bases and J by 7 bases; unmatched bases: 7.

This clone was seen once. The V call is TRBV11-3, the J call TRBJ2-7; TRBD2 agrees at 12 bases. Germline loops: CDR1 SGHNT, CDR2 YENEEA. CDR3 length equals 15 residues. Unmatched junction bases numbered 5, after V lost 5 bases and J lost 3 bases. The CDR3 DNA is TGTGCCAGCAGCATGACTAGCGGGAGTCTCTACGAGCAGTACTTC. It codes for CASSMTSGSLYEQYF.

V gene TRBV7-9 combines with J gene TRBJ2-3; TRBD2 matches at 9 bases. Germline values: CDR1 SEHNR, CDR2 FQNEAQ (reference sequence). The V and J ends lost 7 bases and 5 bases, in that order; junction bases with no gene match: 7. The CDR3 runs to 14 residues. CDR3 DNA sequence: TGTGCCAGCACCGGCGGCGGGAGGGGAGATACGCAGTATTTT. This sequence encodes CASTGGGRGDTQYF.

The V call is TRBV11-3, the J call TRBJ1-1; D is perhaps TRBD1 (6 bases). The CDR3 is 12 amino acids. Germline CDR1 and CDR2: SGHNT and YENEEA. Trimming took 5 bases from V and 7 from J, leaving 11 bases between them. The CDR3 here is CASSPGQSEAFF. CDR3 nucleotides: TGTGCCAGCAGCCCAGGACAGAGTGAAGCTTTCTTT.

The chain is built from TRBV18 and TRBJ2-3; 11 nucleotides align to TRBD1. Per the germline V gene, CDR1 is KGHSH and CDR2 is LQKENI. The CDR3 is 14 residues long. The V gene end was trimmed by 5 bases and the J gene end by 5 bases; junction bases not matched to a gene: 3. CDR3 residues: CASSGQGAGDTQYF. The CDR3 DNA reads as TGTGCCAGCTCAGGACAGGGGGCAGGAGATACGCAGTATTTT.

The chain is built from TRBV11-2 and TRBJ2-7; the match to TRBD1 covers 7 bases. The J segment lost 1 base and the V segment lost 2 bases, leaving 5 bases of the junction unmatched. This CDR3 comprises 15 residues. Germline V gene lookup returns CDR1 SGHAT and CDR2 FQNNGV. CDR3 sequence (DNA): TGTGCCAGCAGCTTATACAGGGGTCCTTCCTACGAGCAGTACTTC. As protein: CASSLYRGPSYEQYF.

V and J are TRBV18 and TRBJ2-3; 10 bases fit TRBD1. The ends lost 2 bases at V and 6 bases at J; junction bases unmatched: 8. The germline V gene encodes CDR1 KGHSH and CDR2 LQKENI. The CDR3 extends over 16 amino acids. CDR3 sequence: CASSPSRQGAGDTQYF. DNA of the CDR3: TGTGCCAGCTCACCATCCAGACAGGGGGCAGGGGATACGCAGTATTTT.

The rearrangement uses TRBV7-2 and TRBJ2-5; the match to TRBD1 covers 9 bases. V dropped 5 bases and J dropped 4; count of bases not matched to a gene: 8. Germline values: CDR1 SGHTA, CDR2 FQGNSA. The CDR3 loop spans 15 amino acids. Written as DNA, the CDR3 is TGTGCCAGCAGCCGAGGACAGGGGTATTCAGAGACCCAGTACTTC. This gives the protein CASSRGQGYSETQYF.

This clone appeared once. The chain joins TRBV6-6 to TRBJ1-5; D gene uncertain. Between the trimmed V and J ends, which lost 4 bases and 3 bases, there was a span of 7 bases. Germline-derived CDR1 and CDR2 are MNHNY and SVGAGI (reference sequence). The CDR3 has 13 residues. CDR3 sequence (DNA): TGTGCCAGCAGTTGGGGTACCAATCAGCCCCAGCATTTT. It yields the protein CASSWGTNQPQHF.

The chain combines TRBV9 with TRBJ2-2, with D uncertain. The V gene's germline CDR1 is SGDLS and CDR2 YYNGEE. V was cut by 4 bases and J by 6 bases, with 19 bases left in between. CDR3 length: 16 residues. Here the CDR3 DNA reads TGTGCCAGCAGCATGATGTCGACAACCGCTTCCGGGGAGCTGTTTTTT. This gives the protein CASSMMSTTASGELFF. The whole variable domain, filled in from reference TRBV9 and TRBJ2-2, reads DSGVTQTPKHLITATGQRVTLRCSPRSGDLSVYWYQQSLDQGLQFLIQYYNGEERAKGNILERFSAQQFPDLHSELNLSSLELGDSALYFCASSMMSTTASGELFFGEGSRLTVL.

V is TRBV2 and J is TRBJ2-5, with 8 bases that match TRBD2. Germline lookup yields CDR1 SNHLY and CDR2 FYNNEI. The CDR3 extends over 15 amino acids. The ends lost 10 bases at V and 2 bases at J; junction bases unmatched: 12. The CDR3 DNA is TGTGCCACCCGCAACGCGGGAGGACCGCAAGAGACCCAGTACTTC. This gives the protein CATRNAGGPQETQYF. Based on the CDR3 plus reference TRBV2 and TRBJ2-5, the full variable domain is EPEVTQTPSHQVTQMGQEVILRCVPISNHLYFYWYRQILGQKVEFLVSFYNNEISEKSEIFDDQFSVERPDGSNFTLKIRSTKLEDSAMYFCATRNAGGPQETQYFGPGTRLLVL.

The gene calls are TRBV9 and TRBJ2-1; weak D call: TRBD2 (6 bases). Trimming removed 0 bases from V and 7 bases from J, with 17 bases in between. Per the germline V gene, CDR1 is SGDLS and CDR2 is YYNGEE. There are 16 residues in the CDR3. The DNA for the CDR3 is TGTGCCAGCAGCGTAGAATTCTCATCGGGAGCGAATGAGCAGTTCTTC. Protein product: CASSVEFSSGANEQFF.

This chain connects TRBV27 to TRBJ2-7; TRBD1 matches at 8 bases. Trimming took 6 bases from V and 4 from J; bases not matched to a gene: 5. This CDR3 is 13 amino acids long. The germline gives CDR1 MNHEY, CDR2 SMNVEV (reference sequence). CDR3 DNA sequence: TGTGCCAGCAGAGGACAGGGTTTATACGAGCAGTACTTC. It translates to CASRGQGLYEQYF.

The chain combines TRBV21-1 with TRBJ1-1. TRBV21-1 is a known pseudogene. This CDR3 comprises 17 residues. CDR3 residues: CASSKEKQPGVNTEAFF. The CDR3 region has the DNA TGTGCCAGCAGCAAAGAGAAACAGCCTGGAGTGAACACTGAAGCTTTCTTT.

This chain uses TRBV27 with TRBJ1-2; 7 bases map to TRBD1. The germline V gene has CDR1 MNHEY and CDR2 SMNVEV (reference sequence). This CDR3 is built from 13 residues. V dropped 6 bases and J dropped 2; count of bases not matched to a gene: 3. The CDR3 here is CASSQQGNYGYTF. In DNA, the CDR3 is TGTGCCAGCAGCCAACAGGGGAACTATGGCTACACCTTC.

J is TRBJ2-5 and V is TRBV18, with TRBD1 identical over 7 bases. Trimming took 6 bases from V and 4 from J; bases not matched to a gene: 5. The CDR3 is 13 amino acids. Germline lookup yields CDR1 KGHSH and CDR2 LQKENI. The CDR3 DNA reads as TGTGCCAGCTCGTATAGACAGGGAGAGACCCAGTACTTC. This translates into CASSYRQGETQYF. Full variable domain (missing parts from reference TRBV18 and TRBJ2-5): NAGVMQNPRHLVRRRGQEARLRCSPMKGHSHVYWYRQLPEEGLKFMVYLQKENIIDESGMPKERFSAEFPKEGPSILRIQQVVRGDSAAYFCASSYRQGETQYFGPGTRLLVL.

This chain connects TRBV7-9 to TRBJ2-3, with D tentatively TRBD1 (6 bases). Trimming pared 5 bases from V and 4 bases from J, leaving 16 bases between. The CDR3 is 15 residues long. The germline gives CDR1 SEHNR, CDR2 FQNEAQ (reference sequence). The CDR3 here is CASSPGQGSSDTQYF. In DNA, the CDR3 is TGTGCCAGCAGCCCGGGTCAGGGGTCATCAGATACGCAGTATTTT.

The rearrangement uses TRBV5-1 and TRBJ1-2; D unclear. The CDR3 consists of 12 residues. Germline V lookup: CDR1 SGHRS, CDR2 YFSETQ. Trimming left V 3 bases short and J 4 bases short, with 7 bases between. This chain's CDR3 is CASSSGSYGYTF. The CDR3 DNA follows: TGCGCCAGCAGCTCCGGGAGCTATGGCTACACCTTC.

The chain is built from TRBV5-1 and TRBJ1-2, with D maybe TRBD1 (6 bases). CDR3 length: 13 amino acids. Germline V CDR1 and CDR2: SGHRS, YFSETQ. Trimming left V 3 bases short and J 8 bases short, with 14 bases between. CDR3 protein: CASSSRTASGYTF. CDR3 coding DNA: TGCGCCAGCAGCTCACGGACAGCTTCCGGCTACACCTTC.

The gene calls are TRBV6-4 and TRBJ2-1; 12 bases fit TRBD2. Germline V CDR1 and CDR2: MRHNA, SNTAGT. Trimming at V came to 2 bases and at J to 9 bases, leaving 5 bases not matched to a gene. The CDR3 runs 15 residues. In DNA, the CDR3 is TGTGCCAGCAGTGACCGACTAGCGGGAGTCGGTGAGCAGTTCTTC. As protein: CASSDRLAGVGEQFF.

This chain uses TRBV28 with TRBJ2-5, with 10 bases matching TRBD1. Germline V CDR1 and CDR2: MDHEN, SYDVKM. V gave up 10 bases and J gave up 3 bases; unmatched junction bases: 5. The CDR3 loop spans 13 amino acids. This CDR3 reads CANSGQGKETQYF. CDR3 in DNA: TGTGCCAATTCGGGACAGGGGAAAGAGACCCAGTACTTC.